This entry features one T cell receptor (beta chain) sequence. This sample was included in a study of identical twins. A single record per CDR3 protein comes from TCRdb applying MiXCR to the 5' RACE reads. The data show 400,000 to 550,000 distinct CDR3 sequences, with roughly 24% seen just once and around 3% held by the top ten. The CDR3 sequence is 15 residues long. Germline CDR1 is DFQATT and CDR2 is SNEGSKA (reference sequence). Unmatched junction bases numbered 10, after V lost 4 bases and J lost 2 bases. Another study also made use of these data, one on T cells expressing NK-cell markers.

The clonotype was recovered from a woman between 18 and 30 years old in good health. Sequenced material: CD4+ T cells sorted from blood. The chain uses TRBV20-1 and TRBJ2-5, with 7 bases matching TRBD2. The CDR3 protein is CSANPSSGSQETQYF. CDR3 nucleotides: TGCAGTGCTAACCCTTCTAGCGGTTCTCAAGAGACCCAGTACTTC.